These 5 T cell receptor beta chains originate from one sample sequenced in a study of OX40 agonist ivuxolimab in advanced cancers. Measured with immunoSEQ multiplex PCR; TCRdb has only the in-frame clones, and not every one. The table has some 55,000 clones, 60% to 80% seen once. Source: CD4+ or CD8+ T cells sorted from blood, taken in a trial of the OX40 agonist ivuxolimab. These receptors originate from an adult with an advanced solid tumor such as melanoma, head and neck, liver or kidney cancer.

The chain carries TRBV5-1 and TRBJ2-3; 15 nucleotides match TRBD2. The ends lost 4 bases at V and 0 bases at J; junction bases unmatched: 12. CDR1 is SGHRS, CDR2 YFSETQ, per germline. This CDR3 comprises 20 residues. CDR3 nucleotide sequence: TGCGCCAGCAGCCCCGGACTAGCGGGAGGGGTCGATCTTAGCACAGATACGCAGTATTTT. Residues: CASSPGLAGGVDLSTDTQYF.

The rearrangement links TRBV18 to TRBJ2-3, with D unclear. Trimming stripped 4 bases from V and 3 bases from J, with 8 bases between. Per the germline V gene, CDR1 is KGHSH and CDR2 is LQKENI. This CDR3 is built from 13 residues. This CDR3 is CASSLKNTDTQYF. The CDR3 nucleotides read TGTGCCAGCTCACTCAAGAATACAGATACGCAGTATTTT.

This clone was observed a few times. DNA for the CDR3: TGTGCCAGCAGGATGGGACAGGAAAATCAGCCCCAGCATTTT. Translation gives CASRMGQENQPQHF. The V gene is TRBV2, the J gene TRBJ1-5; 8 bases agree with TRBD1. The CDR3 is 14 amino acids. With 6 bases clipped from V and 4 bases from J, the junction kept 5 bases outside the gene matches. Germline CDR1 is SNHLY and CDR2 is FYNNEI.

The J gene is TRBJ2-3, the V gene TRBV7-2, with TRBD2 matching 15 bases. The CDR3 extends over 16 amino acids. CDR1 is SGHTA and CDR2 is FQGNSA in the germline V gene. V was pared by 4 bases and J by 5 bases, with 4 bases of the junction left unmatched. For the CDR3, the DNA is TGTGCCAGCAGCTCCGGACTAGCGGGAGGGCAAGATACGCAGTATTTT. This sequence encodes CASSSGLAGGQDTQYF.

The V gene is TRBV5-1, the J gene TRBJ2-3, with 9 bases identical to TRBD2. V was clipped by 1 base and J by 4 bases; unmatched bases: 4. Germline V CDR1 and CDR2: SGHRS, YFSETQ. The CDR3 is 15 residues long. The CDR3 spells CASSLSKREADTQYF. The CDR3 DNA is TGCGCCAGCAGCTTGAGTAAGCGGGAGGCAGATACGCAGTATTTT. The variable domain in full, with the rest retrieved from reference TRBV5-1 and TRBJ2-3, is KAGVTQTPRYLIKTRGQQVTLSCSPISGHRSVSWYQQTPGQGLQFLFEYFSETQRNKGNFPGRFSGRQFSNSRSEMNVSTLELGDSALYLCASSLSKREADTQYFGPGTRLTVL.